This T cell receptor beta chain was observed in a study of glioma-infiltrating T cells. Findings of the study overall: Non-neoplastic patients had below-expected tissue-blood divergence, while all gliomas exceeded expectation. Only very few CDR3 sequences appeared in both tissue and blood.

TCR alpha and beta CDR3 regions were amplified from RNA using iRepertoire nested multiplex PCR. TCRdb re-derived calls from the multiplex PCR reads in MiXCR, one entry per CDR3 protein. The table has approximately 190,000 distinct CDR3 sequences, about 31% seen once; the top ten hold over 20%. The germline CDR1 and CDR2 sequences are SGHTA and FQGNSA. Trimming took off 4 bases at V and 6 bases at J, with 18 bases between the two ends. The CDR3 sequence is 15 residues long. In this sample, this clonotype turned up many times. Its antigen is still unknown. This chain links TRBV7-2 with TRBJ1-2; possible D gene TRBD1, 5 bases. This TCR was sampled from a human donor with low-grade glioma or glioblastoma, undergoing nonglioma brain surgery, or in good health (not recorded which). The specimen sequenced was glioma tissue, nonneoplastic brain tissue, or PBMCs (not recorded which). The CDR3 region is CASSSRSREYHGYTF. The CDR3 DNA sequence: TGTGCCAGCAGCTCACGGAGCAGGGAGTATCATGGCTACACCTTC.